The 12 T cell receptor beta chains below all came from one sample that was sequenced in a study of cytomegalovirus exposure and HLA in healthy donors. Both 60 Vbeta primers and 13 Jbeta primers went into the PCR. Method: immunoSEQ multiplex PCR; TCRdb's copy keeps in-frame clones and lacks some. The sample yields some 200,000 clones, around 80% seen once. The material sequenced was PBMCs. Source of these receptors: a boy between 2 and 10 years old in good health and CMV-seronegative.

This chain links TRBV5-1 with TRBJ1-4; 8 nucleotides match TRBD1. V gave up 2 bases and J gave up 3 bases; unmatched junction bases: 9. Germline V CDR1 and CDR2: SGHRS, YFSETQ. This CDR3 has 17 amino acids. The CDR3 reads CASSLGTGPSANEKLFF. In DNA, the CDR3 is TGCGCCAGCAGCTTAGGGACAGGACCGTCCGCTAATGAAAAACTGTTTTTT.

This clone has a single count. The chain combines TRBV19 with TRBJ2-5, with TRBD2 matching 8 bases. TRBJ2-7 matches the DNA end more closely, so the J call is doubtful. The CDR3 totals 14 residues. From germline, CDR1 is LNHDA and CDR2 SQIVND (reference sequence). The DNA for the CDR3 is TGTGCCAGTAGCCAAGGGGGACTAGCCTACGAGCAGTACTTC. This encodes CASSQGGLAYEQYF.

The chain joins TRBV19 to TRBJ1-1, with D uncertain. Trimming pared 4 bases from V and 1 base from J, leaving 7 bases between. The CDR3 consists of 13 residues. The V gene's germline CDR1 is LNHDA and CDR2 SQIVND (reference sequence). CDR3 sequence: CASSTPRNTEAFF. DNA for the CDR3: TGTGCCAGTAGTACCCCGAGGAACACTGAAGCTTTCTTT.

CDR3 loop: CAWSVRGYGYTF. The CDR3 coding sequence is TGTGCCTGGAGTGTACGGGGGTATGGCTACACCTTC. This rearrangement joins TRBV30 to TRBJ1-2, with a possible D match to TRBD1 (5 bases). V was pared by 0 bases and J by 5 bases, with 7 bases between. Germline V CDR1 and CDR2: GTSNPN, SVGIG (reference sequence). The CDR3 has 12 amino acids. The complete variable domain, with remaining parts taken from reference TRBV30 and TRBJ1-2, reads SQTIHQWPATLVQPVGSPLSLECTVEGTSNPNLYWYRQAAGRGLQLLFYSVGIGQISSEVPQNLSASRPQDRQFILSSKKLLLSDSGFYLCAWSVRGYGYTFGSGTRLTVV.

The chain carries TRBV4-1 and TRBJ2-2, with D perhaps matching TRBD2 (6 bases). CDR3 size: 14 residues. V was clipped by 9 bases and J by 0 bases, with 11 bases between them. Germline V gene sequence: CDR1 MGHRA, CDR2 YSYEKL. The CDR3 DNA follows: TGCGCCAGTTGGGACTTCGCGAACACCGGGGAGCTGTTTTTT. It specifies CASWDFANTGELFF.

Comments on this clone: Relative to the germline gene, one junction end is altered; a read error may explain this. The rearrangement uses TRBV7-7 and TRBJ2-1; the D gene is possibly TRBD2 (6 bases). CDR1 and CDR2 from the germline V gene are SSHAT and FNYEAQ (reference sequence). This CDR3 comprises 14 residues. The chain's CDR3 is CASSLSGSYNEQFF. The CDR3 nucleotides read TGTGCTAGCAGCCTTAGCGGCTCCTACAATGAGCAGTTCTTC.

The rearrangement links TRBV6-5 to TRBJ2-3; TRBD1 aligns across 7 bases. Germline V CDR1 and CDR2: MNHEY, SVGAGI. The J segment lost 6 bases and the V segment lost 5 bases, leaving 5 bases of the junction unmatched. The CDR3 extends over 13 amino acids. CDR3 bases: TGTGCCAGCAGTGTGATACAGGGGGATACGCAGTATTTT. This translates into CASSVIQGDTQYF.

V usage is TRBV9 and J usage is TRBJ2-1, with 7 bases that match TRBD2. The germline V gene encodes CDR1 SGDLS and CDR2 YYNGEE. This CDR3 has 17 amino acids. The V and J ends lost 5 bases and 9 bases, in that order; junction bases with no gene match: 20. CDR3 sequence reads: CASSLKDSGVRKIEQFF. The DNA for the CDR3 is TGTGCCAGCAGTTTGAAAGACAGCGGGGTAAGAAAGATTGAGCAGTTCTTC.

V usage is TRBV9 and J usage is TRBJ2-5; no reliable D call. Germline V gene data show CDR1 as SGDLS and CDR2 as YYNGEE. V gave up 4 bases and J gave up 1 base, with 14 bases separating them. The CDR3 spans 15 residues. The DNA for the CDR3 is TGTGCCAGCAGCCTAGGTCCCATTAGCCAAGAGACCCAGTACTTC. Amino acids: CASSLGPISQETQYF.

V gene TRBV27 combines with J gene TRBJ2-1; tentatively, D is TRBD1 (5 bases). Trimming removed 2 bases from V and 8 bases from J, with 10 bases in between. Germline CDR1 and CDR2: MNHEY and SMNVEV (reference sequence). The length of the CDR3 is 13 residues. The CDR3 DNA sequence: TGTGCCAGCAGTTTAGCTAGGGGCTATGAGCAGTTCTTC. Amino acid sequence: CASSLARGYEQFF.

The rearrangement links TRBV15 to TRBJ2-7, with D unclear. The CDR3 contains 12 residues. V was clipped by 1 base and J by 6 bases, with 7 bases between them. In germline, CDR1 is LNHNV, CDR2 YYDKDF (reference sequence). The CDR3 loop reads CATSRGVGEQYF. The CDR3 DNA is TGTGCCACCAGCAGAGGAGTTGGCGAGCAGTACTTC.

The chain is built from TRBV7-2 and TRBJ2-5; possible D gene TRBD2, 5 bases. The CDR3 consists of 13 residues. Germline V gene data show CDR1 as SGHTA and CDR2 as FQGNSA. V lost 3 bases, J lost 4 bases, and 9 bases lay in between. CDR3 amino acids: CASSFGGRETQYF. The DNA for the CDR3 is TGTGCCAGCAGCTTCGGAGGAAGAGAGACCCAGTACTTC.